The clone carrying this TCR beta chain has more than one count but fewer than ten. Its antigen is currently unknown. Per the germline V gene, CDR1 is SGHRS and CDR2 is YFSETQ. V lost 0 bases and J 4 bases, leaving 10 bases between the germline ends. This CDR3 is built from 14 residues. The record originates from a study of T-cell reconstitution after alpha-beta-depleted transplantation in children. Unique molecular identifiers were incorporated into the prepared TCRbeta library. TCRdb used MiXCR to reprocess the PCR reads, holding one entry per CDR3 protein. Of around 70,000 distinct CDR3 sequences listed, approximately 10% were seen once; the top ten hold less than 15%. Study conclusions and caveats: Several hundred graft clones that had expanded were reportedly the source of alpha-beta T cells about two months after transplant. Certain patients had high TCRbeta diversity at day 60, and it came from recipient T cells and thymic progenitors that survived.

This receptor was obtained from a boy aged 5-17 years with acute myeloid leukemia, due to receive a stem cell transplant. This chain links TRBV5-1 with TRBJ2-5, with a tentative D call TRBD1 (6 bases). The specimen comprised PBMCs, sampled before TCRalphabeta/CD19-depleted stem cell transplant. CDR3 in amino acids: CASSLDREGETQYF. The CDR3 coding sequence is TGCGCCAGCAGCTTGGACAGGGAAGGAGAGACCCAGTACTTC.